This T cell receptor beta chain stems from a study of vaccination and CD4 T cells after COVID-19. At the level of the study: The authors used overlapping spike peptides from SARS-CoV-2, HCoV-NL63, HCoV-OC43 and HCoV-229E to stimulate cells.

With the Oncomine TCR Beta short-read assay, DNA from cultured CD4+ T cells was sequenced. TCRdb re-called the PCR reads with MiXCR, one entry per CDR3 protein. The sample contains around 5,000 distinct CDR3 sequences, approximately 48% of which appear only once. The sample's treatment: roughly 10-day PBMC culture with coronavirus spike peptide pools or control peptides (ViraFEST assay). CDR3 length: 16 amino acids. Germline loops: CDR1 SGHNT, CDR2 YYREEE (reference sequence). Trimming cost V 4 bases and J 3 bases, with 19 bases left between them. In the case of this clonotype: Its antigen is not identified.

The receptor was isolated from a human donor who had recovered from COVID-19. The rearrangement links TRBV5-4 to TRBJ2-5; TRBD2 might be the D (7 bases). Sequences were obtained from CD4+ T cells from blood, cultured in vitro. The CDR3 nucleotides read TGTGCCAGCAGCGGATGGGGGGGGGCCAGGGAAGAGACCCAGTACTTC. This gives the protein CASSGWGGAREETQYF.